This T cell receptor (beta chain) is drawn from a study of cytomegalovirus exposure and HLA in healthy donors. This clone was found a few times. Its antigen is not known. PCR employed 60 Vbeta and 13 Jbeta primers. Assay used: immunoSEQ multiplex PCR; TCRdb lists only in-frame clones, some missing. The sample contains about 150,000 clones, approximately 61% of which appear only once. Study conclusions and caveats: Common viral pathogens seemed, in a later analysis, to connect with several of the most significant clusters. Per a later analysis, HLA-associated TCR beta chains showed more clonal expansion than other, equally common TCR beta chains. A later analysis reportedly identified an Asian-associated ancestry cluster as carrying fewer N-insertions than the approximately 620-donor mean.

Material: PBMCs. This receptor was taken from a human donor in good health.

CDR3 bases: TGTGCCAGTAGTATACGCGGGGAAGCATACGAGCAGTACTTC. Translation: CASSIRGEAYEQYF. This chain connects TRBV19 to TRBJ2-7; D is perhaps TRBD2 (6 bases). V gave up 2 bases and J gave up 4 bases, with 12 bases separating them. Germline V CDR1 and CDR2: LNHDA, SQIVND (reference sequence). The CDR3 runs 14 residues.